Listed below are T cell receptor beta chains from one sample, sequenced in a study of cytomegalovirus exposure and HLA in healthy donors. Data came from immunoSEQ multiplex PCR; TCRdb stores just in-frame clones and leaves some out. The table lists roughly 99,000 clones, about 74% of them singletons. Source material: PBMCs. The receptors originated from a woman aged 40 to 55 in good health and CMV-seropositive. The conserved cysteine and the conserved F or W are not part of the CDR3 here. The order of the fields is J gene, V gene, CDR3 protein.

TRBJ2-3 TRBV5-1 ASSPTTSPTDTQY
TRBJ1-2 TRBV2 ASRPLRDRDGYT
TRBJ1-1 TRBV7-6 ASSSGLLQNTEAF
TRBJ2-1 TRBV14 ARSGTGYNEQF
TRBJ2-5 TRBV4-1 ASSLTRRSGLAGVETQY
TRBJ1-3 TRBV6-5 ATGGTTGNTIY
TRBJ2-7 TRBV27 ASSLSGQLTYEQY
TRBJ1-3 TRBV25-1 ASSESISGNTIY
TRBJ1-2 TRBV7-7 ASNCVLRNYGYT
TRBJ2-5 TRBV7-9 ASSRDIWETQY
TRBJ1-2 TRBV2 ASSRQGGWYGYT
TRBJ1-5 TRBV6-5 ASGRQGGQPQH
TRBJ1-5 TRBV5-1 ASSSGTEENQPQH
TRBJ2-7 TRBV30 AWSGVYEQY
TRBJ2-5 TRBV5-6 ASSLVEETQY
TRBJ1-2 TRBV18 ASSPRQGNDGYT
TRBJ1-2 TRBV25-1 ASSEYTRGESGYT
TRBJ2-5 TRBV5-1 ASSMAPTGQETQY
TRBJ1-1 TRBV5-8 ASSLVGDFQNTEAF
TRBJ1-1 TRBV5-1 ASSVQGGGTEAF
TRBJ1-2 TRBV7-3 ASSLDRDYGYT
TRBJ2-6 TRBV27 ASSTPSGSGANVLT
TRBJ2-3 TRBV10-2 ASSEYLPTDTQY
TRBJ2-7 TRBV5-1 ASSRGNSYEQY
TRBJ2-2 TRBV6-4 ASSKNLDSLTGELF
TRBJ2-1 TRBV5-1 ASSGGQGGNEQF
TRBJ2-2 TRBV6-6 ASSYPGTTWELF
TRBJ2-2 TRBV29-1 SVEDLAGELF
TRBJ1-2 TRBV18 ASSPRDSNYGYT
TRBJ1-5 TRBV5-8 ASSLGGRGWVQPQH
TRBJ1-4 TRBV5-1 ASSEDPVTTNEKLF
TRBJ1-1 TRBV7-9 ASSPATGSHVNTEAF
TRBJ2-5 TRBV6-5 ASSSDTARVQETQY
TRBJ2-7 TRBV18 ASSPRGRDSSYEQY
TRBJ1-1 TRBV2 AIVTYITEAF
TRBJ1-2 TRBV5-4 ASRGAGGTNYGYT
TRBJ2-5 TRBV19 ASSGRGTAETQY
TRBJ2-7 TRBV4-2 ASSQEARDYEQY
TRBJ2-2 TRBV5-1 ASSLPAGTITGELF
TRBJ1-4 TRBV5-8 ASSLSGEKLF